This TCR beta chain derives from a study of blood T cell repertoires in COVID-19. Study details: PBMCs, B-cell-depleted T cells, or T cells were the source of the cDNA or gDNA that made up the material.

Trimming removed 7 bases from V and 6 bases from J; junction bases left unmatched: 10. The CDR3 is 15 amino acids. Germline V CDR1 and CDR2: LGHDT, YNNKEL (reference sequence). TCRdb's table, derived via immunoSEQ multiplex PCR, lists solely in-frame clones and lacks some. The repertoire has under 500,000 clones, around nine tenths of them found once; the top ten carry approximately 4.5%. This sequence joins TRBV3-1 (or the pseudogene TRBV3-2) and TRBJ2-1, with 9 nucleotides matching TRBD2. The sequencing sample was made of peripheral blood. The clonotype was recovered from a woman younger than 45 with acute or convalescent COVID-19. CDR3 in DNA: TGTGCCAGCACCAAGGGACTAGCCTCAATCAATGAGCAGTTCTTC. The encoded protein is CASTKGLASINEQFF.